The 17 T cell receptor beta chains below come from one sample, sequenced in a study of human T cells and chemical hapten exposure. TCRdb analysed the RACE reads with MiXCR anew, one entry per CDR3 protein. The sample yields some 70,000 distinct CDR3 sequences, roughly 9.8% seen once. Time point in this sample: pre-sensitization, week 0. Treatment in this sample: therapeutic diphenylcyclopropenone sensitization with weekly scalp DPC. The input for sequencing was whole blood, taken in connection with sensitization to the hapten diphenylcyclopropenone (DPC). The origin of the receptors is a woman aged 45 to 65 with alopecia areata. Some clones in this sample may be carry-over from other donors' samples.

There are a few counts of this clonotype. CDR3 amino acids: CASSDARLAGSSSTDTQYF. CDR3 coding DNA: TGTGCCAGCAGCGATGCTAGACTAGCGGGGTCCTCTAGCACAGATACGCAGTATTTT. The rearrangement links TRBV12-3 or TRBV12-4 to TRBJ2-3; TRBD2 matches at 11 bases. J was trimmed by 0 bases and V by 6 bases; bases with no gene match: 14. The CDR3 runs to 19 residues.

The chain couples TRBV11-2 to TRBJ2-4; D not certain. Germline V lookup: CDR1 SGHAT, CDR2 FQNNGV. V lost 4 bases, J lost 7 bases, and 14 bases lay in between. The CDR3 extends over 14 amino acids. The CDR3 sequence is CASSSPPGLNIQYF. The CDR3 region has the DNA TGTGCCAGCAGCTCCCCCCCGGGTTTGAACATTCAGTACTTC.

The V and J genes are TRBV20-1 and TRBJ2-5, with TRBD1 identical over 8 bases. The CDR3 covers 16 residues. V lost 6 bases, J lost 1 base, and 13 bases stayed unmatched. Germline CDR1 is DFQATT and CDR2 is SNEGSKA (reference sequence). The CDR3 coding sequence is TGCAGTGCGCGGACAGGGATGTTACCCTCCCAAGAGACCCAGTACTTC. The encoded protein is CSARTGMLPSQETQYF.

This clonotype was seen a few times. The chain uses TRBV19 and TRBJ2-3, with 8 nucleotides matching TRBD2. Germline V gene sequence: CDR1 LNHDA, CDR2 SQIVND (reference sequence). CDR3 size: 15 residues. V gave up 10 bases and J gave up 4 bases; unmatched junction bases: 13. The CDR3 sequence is CATAPGGALADTQYF. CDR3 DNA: TGTGCCACCGCGCCCGGGGGGGCCTTGGCAGATACGCAGTATTTT.

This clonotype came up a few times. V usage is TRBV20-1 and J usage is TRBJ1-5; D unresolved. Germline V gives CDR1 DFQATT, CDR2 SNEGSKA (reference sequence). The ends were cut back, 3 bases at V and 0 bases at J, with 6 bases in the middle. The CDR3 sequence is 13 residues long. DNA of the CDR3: TGCAGTGCTAGGGCAGATAGCAATCAGCCCCAGCATTTT. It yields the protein CSARADSNQPQHF.

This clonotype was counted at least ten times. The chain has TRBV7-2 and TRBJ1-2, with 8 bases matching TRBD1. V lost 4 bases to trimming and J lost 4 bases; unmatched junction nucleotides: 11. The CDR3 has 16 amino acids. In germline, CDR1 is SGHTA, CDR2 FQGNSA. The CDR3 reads CASSSGRAGGSYGYTF. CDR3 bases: TGTGCCAGCAGCTCAGGGAGGGCAGGGGGCAGCTATGGCTACACCTTC.

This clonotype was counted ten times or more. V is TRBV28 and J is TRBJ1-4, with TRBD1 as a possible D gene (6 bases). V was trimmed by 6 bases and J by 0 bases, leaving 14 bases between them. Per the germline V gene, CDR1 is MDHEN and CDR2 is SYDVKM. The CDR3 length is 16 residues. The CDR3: CASSRGGPATNEKLFF. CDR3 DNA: TGTGCCAGCAGCCGGGGGGGGCCCGCAACTAATGAAAAACTGTTTTTT.

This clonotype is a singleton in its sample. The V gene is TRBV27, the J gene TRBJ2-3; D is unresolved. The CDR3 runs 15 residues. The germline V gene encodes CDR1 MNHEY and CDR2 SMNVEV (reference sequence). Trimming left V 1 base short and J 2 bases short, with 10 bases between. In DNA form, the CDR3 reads TGTGCCAGCAGTTTATGGGATGGGAACACAGATACGCAGTATTTT. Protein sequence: CASSLWDGNTDTQYF.

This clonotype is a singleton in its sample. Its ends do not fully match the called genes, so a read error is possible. CDR3 residues: CASSLDRGTEASF. The CDR3 DNA sequence: TGTGCCAGCAGCCTCGACAGGGGAACTGAAGCTTCCTTT. This chain joins TRBV6-6 and TRBJ1-1, with 8 bases identical to TRBD1. This CDR3 is built from 13 residues. The germline V gene has CDR1 MNHNY and CDR2 SVGAGI (reference sequence).

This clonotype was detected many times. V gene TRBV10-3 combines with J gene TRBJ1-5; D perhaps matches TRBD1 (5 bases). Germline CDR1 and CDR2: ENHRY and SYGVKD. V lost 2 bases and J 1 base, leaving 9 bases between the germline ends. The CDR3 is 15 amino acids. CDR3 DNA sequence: TGTGCCATCAGTGAGGGAGGGGCGAGCAATCAGCCCCAGCATTTT. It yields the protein CAISEGGASNQPQHF.

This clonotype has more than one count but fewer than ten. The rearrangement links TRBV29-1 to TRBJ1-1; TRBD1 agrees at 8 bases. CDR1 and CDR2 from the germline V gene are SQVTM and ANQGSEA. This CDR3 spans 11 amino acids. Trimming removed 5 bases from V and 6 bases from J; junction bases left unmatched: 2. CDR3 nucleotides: TGCAGCGTTAGGACAGGGTCTGAAGCTTTCTTT. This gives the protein CSVRTGSEAFF.

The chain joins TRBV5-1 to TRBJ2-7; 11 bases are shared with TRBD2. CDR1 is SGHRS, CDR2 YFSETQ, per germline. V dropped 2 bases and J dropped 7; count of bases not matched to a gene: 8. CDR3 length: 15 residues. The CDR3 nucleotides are TGCGCCAGCAGCTTTCAACTAGCGGGAGAGGGGGAGCAGTACTTC. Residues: CASSFQLAGEGEQYF.

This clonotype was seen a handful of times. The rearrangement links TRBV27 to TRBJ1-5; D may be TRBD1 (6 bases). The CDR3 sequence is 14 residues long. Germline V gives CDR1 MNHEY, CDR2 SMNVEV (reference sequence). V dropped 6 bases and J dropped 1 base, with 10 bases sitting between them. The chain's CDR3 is CASRSQGSNQPQHF. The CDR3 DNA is TGTGCCAGCAGGTCGCAGGGGAGCAATCAGCCCCAGCATTTT.

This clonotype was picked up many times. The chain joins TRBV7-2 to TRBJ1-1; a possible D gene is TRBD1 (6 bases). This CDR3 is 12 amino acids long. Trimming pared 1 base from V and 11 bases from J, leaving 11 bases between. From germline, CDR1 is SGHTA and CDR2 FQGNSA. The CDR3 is CASSLDRARAFF. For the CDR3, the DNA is TGTGCCAGCAGCTTAGACAGGGCGAGGGCTTTCTTT.

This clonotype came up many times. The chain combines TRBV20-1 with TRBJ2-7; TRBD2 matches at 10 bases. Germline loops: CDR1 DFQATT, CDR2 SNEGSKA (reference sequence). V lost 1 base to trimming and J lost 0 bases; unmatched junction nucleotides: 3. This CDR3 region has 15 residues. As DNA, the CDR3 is TGCAGTGCTAGAGCTACTAGCGGGGACTCCTACGAGCAGTACTTC. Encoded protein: CSARATSGDSYEQYF.

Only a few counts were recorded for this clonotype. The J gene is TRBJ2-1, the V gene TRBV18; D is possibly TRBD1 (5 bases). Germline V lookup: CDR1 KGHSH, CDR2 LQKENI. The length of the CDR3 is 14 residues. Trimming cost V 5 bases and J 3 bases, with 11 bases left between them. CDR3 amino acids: CASSDDSSYNEQFF. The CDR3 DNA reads TGTGCCAGCTCAGACGACAGCAGCTACAATGAGCAGTTCTTC.

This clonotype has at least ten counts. This CDR3 reads CASSLTRSNTEAFF. The CDR3 region has the DNA TGTGCCAGCAGCTTAACTCGGAGTAACACTGAAGCTTTCTTT. The chain couples TRBV7-3 to TRBJ1-1, with D hard to call. V was trimmed by 0 bases and J by 2 bases, leaving 7 bases between them. The CDR3 is 14 residues long. Germline V CDR1 and CDR2: SGHTA, FQGTGA.